Shown below are 14 T cell receptor beta chains from a single sample sequenced in a study of cytomegalovirus exposure and HLA in healthy donors. The primer mix had 60 Vbeta and 13 Jbeta primers. Repertoires were generated with immunoSEQ multiplex PCR, while TCRdb's copy carries only in-frame clones and drops some. The sample lists about 160,000 clones, 80% occurring once. The sample taken for sequencing was PBMCs. These receptor sequences come from a man in his late teens or twenties in good health and CMV-seropositive.

The rearrangement links TRBV18 to TRBJ1-2, with D uncertain. The V gene's germline CDR1 is KGHSH and CDR2 LQKENI. The CDR3 contains 12 residues. Between the trimmed V and J ends, which lost 3 bases and 0 bases, there was a span of 2 bases. In DNA, the CDR3 is TGTGCCAGCTCACCTACTAACTATGGCTACACCTTC. Translation gives CASSPTNYGYTF. Using reference TRBV18 and TRBJ1-2 for the parts outside the CDR3, the full variable domain is NAGVMQNPRHLVRRRGQEARLRCSPMKGHSHVYWYRQLPEEGLKFMVYLQKENIIDESGMPKERFSAEFPKEGPSILRIQQVVRGDSAAYFCASSPTNYGYTFGSGTRLTVV.

The chain is built from TRBV2 and TRBJ1-5, with a tentative D call TRBD1 (5 bases). CDR3 size: 14 residues. The germline gives CDR1 SNHLY, CDR2 FYNNEI. V shed 1 base and J shed 7 bases, with 11 bases lying between them. CDR3 in amino acids: CASSEGQGTQPQHF. CDR3 coding DNA: TGTGCCAGCAGTGAAGGGCAGGGTACGCAGCCCCAGCATTTT.

The CDR3 spells CASSGQRRGFEKLFF. The CDR3 DNA reads TGTGCCAGCAGCGGACAGAGGCGAGGATTTGAAAAACTGTTTTTT. The rearrangement uses TRBV7-9 and TRBJ1-4, with D possibly being TRBD1 (6 bases). Germline V gene lookup returns CDR1 SEHNR and CDR2 FQNEAQ (reference sequence). V was trimmed by 5 bases and J by 7 bases, leaving 17 bases between them. CDR3 length: 15 amino acids.

CDR3 sequence: CASSLGGTSPNYGYTF. The CDR3 DNA sequence: TGCGCCAGCAGCTTGGGGGGGACAAGTCCTAACTATGGCTACACCTTC. The chain couples TRBV5-1 to TRBJ1-2, with a possible D match to TRBD1 (6 bases). Germline CDR1 reads SGHRS; CDR2 reads YFSETQ. The CDR3 consists of 16 residues. V lost 0 bases to trimming and J lost 0 bases, with 12 bases between them.

V usage is TRBV27 and J usage is TRBJ1-4; 8 bases fit TRBD1. Germline assignment: CDR1 MNHEY and CDR2 SMNVEV (reference sequence). This CDR3 has 15 amino acids. Trimming at V came to 5 bases and at J to 3 bases, leaving 5 bases not matched to a gene. CDR3 in amino acids: CASSPPDRANEKLFF. DNA for the CDR3: TGTGCCAGCAGTCCCCCGGACAGGGCTAATGAAAAACTGTTTTTT.

J is TRBJ2-1 and V is TRBV6-4; D possibly corresponds to TRBD2 (6 bases). The ends were cut back, 5 bases at V and 0 bases at J, with 17 bases in the middle. CDR3 length equals 17 residues. Germline V gene data show CDR1 as MRHNA and CDR2 as SNTAGT. CDR3 DNA sequence: TGTGCCAGCAGTCCTACACTAGCTTCGAGCTCCTACAATGAGCAGTTCTTC. Protein product: CASSPTLASSSYNEQFF.

CDR3 in amino acids: CASSGTGTQPQHF. In nucleotides, the CDR3 is TGTGCCAGCAGTGGGACAGGGACCCAGCCCCAGCATTTT. The J gene is TRBJ1-5, the V gene TRBV2; 8 bases agree with TRBD1. V trimming: 4 bases; J trimming: 7 bases; junction bases outside the gene matches: 3. Germline CDR1 is SNHLY and CDR2 is FYNNEI. CDR3 length equals 13 residues.

Written as DNA, the CDR3 is TGTGCCAGCAGCTTCAACGGGATCCACACCGGGGAGCTGTTTTTT. Encoded protein: CASSFNGIHTGELFF. The chain couples TRBV5-6 to TRBJ2-2; possibly TRBD2 for D (5 bases). This CDR3 is 15 amino acids long. Trimming stripped 2 bases from V and 3 bases from J, with 11 bases between. Germline V CDR1 and CDR2: SGHDT, YYEEEE.

The chain has TRBV19 and TRBJ2-1; 9 nucleotides line up with TRBD1. After removal of 7 bases from V and 12 bases from J, the junction contained 16 bases not matched to a gene. The germline CDR1 and CDR2 sequences are LNHDA and SQIVND (reference sequence). The CDR3 consists of 15 residues. In nucleotides, the CDR3 is TGTGCCAGTACCCCGGACAGGGGCGGACGAGCGTGGCAGTTCTTC. It encodes CASTPDRGGRAWQFF.

The rearrangement joins TRBV21-1 to TRBJ1-2. TRBV21-1 counts as a pseudogene. The CDR3 sequence is 17 residues long. This chain's CDR3 is CASSIPAYRVANYGYTF. The CDR3 nucleotides are TGTGCCAGCAGCATCCCGGCTTATCGGGTTGCTAACTATGGCTACACCTTC.

This clone was found a few times. A read error may produce the germline difference seen at one junction end. The chain employs TRBV30 and TRBJ2-6; TRBD2 might be the D (7 bases). CDR1 is GTSNPN, CDR2 SVGIG, per germline (reference sequence). The CDR3 sequence is 12 residues long. The CDR3 protein is CAWGRGANGLTF. In DNA form, the CDR3 reads TGTGCCTGGGGTCGGGGGGCCAACGGCCTGACTTTC.

This clone came up a few times. V is TRBV18 and J is TRBJ2-3, with a possible D match to TRBD1 (5 bases). CDR1 and CDR2 from the germline V gene are KGHSH and LQKENI. CDR3 size: 16 residues. The V gene lost 3 bases and the J gene lost 1 base, with 14 bases spanning the gap. The CDR3, as DNA: TGTGCCAGCTCACCGAACTCAGCCAGGGGCACAGATACGCAGTATTTT. Translating gives CASSPNSARGTDTQYF.

This sequence joins TRBV5-1 and TRBJ2-5, with 9 positions matching TRBD2. J gave up 8 bases and V 2 bases, and 13 bases lay outside the gene matches. The CDR3 sequence is 16 residues long. Germline V gives CDR1 SGHRS, CDR2 YFSETQ. CDR3 sequence (DNA): TGCGCCAGCAGCTTAGAGGCTAGCGGGGAATTTGGTACCCAGTACTTC. Residues: CASSLEASGEFGTQYF.

The chain couples TRBV11-2 to TRBJ2-7; a possible D gene is TRBD1 (6 bases). The CDR3 spans 16 residues. V was trimmed by 5 bases and J by 1 base, leaving 18 bases between them. Looked up from germline, CDR1 is SGHAT and CDR2 is FQNNGV. In DNA, the CDR3 is TGTGCCAGCAGCCGGCCCGGGGCAGGGGTTTCCTACGAGCAGTACTTC. Translation: CASSRPGAGVSYEQYF.